This T cell receptor beta chain was recorded in a study of cytomegalovirus exposure and HLA in healthy donors. Study-wide points: Reports indicated that the classifier achieved high specificity and sensitivity in diagnosing cytomegalovirus status.

Comment on this clone: Its antigen remains unidentified.

Repertoires were generated with immunoSEQ multiplex PCR, while TCRdb's copy carries only in-frame clones and drops some. The table shows some 130,000 clones, with about 94% occurring only once. Sample: PBMCs. This receptor was taken from a man aged 18 to 29 in good health and CMV-seropositive.

The CDR3 loop reads CASSLQESYGYTF. CDR3 DNA sequence: TGCGCCAGCAGCCTACAGGAGAGTTATGGCTACACCTTC. This sequence joins TRBV5-1 and TRBJ1-2, with D perhaps matching TRBD1 (5 bases). V lost 4 bases, J lost 5 bases, and 12 bases lay in between. This CDR3 has 13 amino acids. Germline CDR1 is SGHRS and CDR2 is YFSETQ.